A single sample gave rise to the 31 T cell receptor beta chains below, sequenced in a study of OX40 agonist ivuxolimab in advanced cancers. Method: immunoSEQ multiplex PCR; TCRdb's copy keeps in-frame clones and lacks some. Of about 89,000 clones listed, approximately 91% are singletons. The input for sequencing was CD4+ or CD8+ T cells sorted from blood, taken in a trial of the OX40 agonist ivuxolimab. The receptors derive from an adult with an advanced solid tumor such as melanoma, head and neck, liver or kidney cancer.

V usage is TRBV19 and J usage is TRBJ1-4; the D gene is possibly TRBD1 (6 bases). Trimming removed 5 bases at V and 4 bases at J, with 14 bases between. The CDR3 is 15 amino acids. Germline CDR1 and CDR2: LNHDA and SQIVND (reference sequence). CDR3 in DNA: TGTGCCAGTAGTCCTACAGGGAAACTTAATGAAAAACTGTTTTTT. It codes for CASSPTGKLNEKLFF.

This clone was observed a few times. The chain has TRBV7-8 and TRBJ1-2; a weak D match, TRBD1 (6 bases). Germline lookup yields CDR1 SGHVS and CDR2 FQNEAQ. The V end was cut by 1 base, the J end by 0 bases, with 15 bases between. The CDR3 has 17 residues. The CDR3 protein is CASSLGPTGRSNYGYTF. CDR3 nucleotide sequence: TGTGCCAGCAGCTTAGGCCCTACAGGGAGATCTAACTATGGCTACACCTTC.

The rearrangement joins TRBV27 to TRBJ2-7; TRBD1 agrees at 10 bases. The germline V gene has CDR1 MNHEY and CDR2 SMNVEV (reference sequence). This CDR3 comprises 15 residues. The CDR3 bases are TGTGCTTCAGCCCGTCGGACAGGGGGAGAGAACGAGCAGTACTTC. This gives the protein CASARRTGGENEQYF.

This clone was found once. This chain links TRBV5-4 with TRBJ2-7; 14 bases are shared with TRBD2. V dropped 4 bases and J dropped 0; count of bases not matched to a gene: 3. The V gene's germline CDR1 is SGHNT and CDR2 YYREEE (reference sequence). CDR3 length: 16 residues. CDR3 loop: CASSRGLAGDSYEQYF. Here the CDR3 DNA reads TGTGCCAGCAGCAGGGGACTAGCGGGGGACTCCTACGAGCAGTACTTC. Using reference TRBV5-4 and TRBJ2-7 for the parts outside the CDR3, the full variable domain is ETGVTQSPTHLIKTRGQQVTLRCSSQSGHNTVSWYQQALGQGPQFIFQYYREEENGRGNFPPRFSGLQFPNYSSELNVNALELDDSALYLCASSRGLAGDSYEQYFGPGTRLTVT.

The genes are TRBV5-1 and TRBJ2-5; D is unclear. The germline V gene encodes CDR1 SGHRS and CDR2 YFSETQ. The CDR3 extends over 14 amino acids. The ends were cut back, 0 bases at V and 1 base at J, with 7 bases in the middle. Here the CDR3 DNA reads TGCGCCAGCAGCTTGGCAACCTTCCAAGAGACCCAGTACTTC. Protein product: CASSLATFQETQYF. The whole variable domain, remainder taken from reference TRBV5-1 and TRBJ2-5, is KAGVTQTPRYLIKTRGQQVTLSCSPISGHRSVSWYQQTPGQGLQFLFEYFSETQRNKGNFPGRFSGRQFSNSRSEMNVSTLELGDSALYLCASSLATFQETQYFGPGTRLLVL.

The chain has TRBV28 and TRBJ2-7, with 10 bases lining up with TRBD2. This CDR3 spans 14 amino acids. CDR1 is MDHEN and CDR2 is SYDVKM in the germline V gene. V shed 7 bases and J 1 base; nucleotides not matched to a gene: 4. CDR3 in amino acids: CASTLLAGSYEQYF. The CDR3 DNA follows: TGTGCCAGCACCCTACTAGCGGGGTCCTACGAGCAGTACTTC. Complete variable domain (other parts from reference TRBV28 and TRBJ2-7): DVKVTQSSRYLVKRTGEKVFLECVQDMDHENMFWYRQDPGLGLRLIYFSYDVKMKEKGDIPEGYSVSREKKERFSLILESASTNQTSMYLCASTLLAGSYEQYFGPGTRLTVT.

The rearrangement joins TRBV28 to TRBJ1-2, with unresolved D. The CDR3 contains 15 residues. Trimming cost V 4 bases and J 1 base, with 13 bases left between them. Germline V gene data show CDR1 as MDHEN and CDR2 as SYDVKM. The CDR3 protein is CASSSAGNFNYGYTF. The CDR3 DNA is TGTGCCAGCAGTTCGGCAGGAAACTTTAACTATGGCTACACCTTC.

The chain employs TRBV6-6 and TRBJ2-7, with 8 bases aligning to TRBD2. Germline values: CDR1 MNHNY, CDR2 SVGAGI (reference sequence). The CDR3 runs to 12 residues. V was clipped by 6 bases and J by 6 bases; unmatched bases: 4. The chain's CDR3 is CASRSGGAEQYF. In DNA form, the CDR3 reads TGTGCCAGCAGGTCCGGGGGGGCCGAGCAGTACTTC.

V gene TRBV27 combines with J gene TRBJ1-4; 7 bases agree with TRBD1. There are 15 residues in the CDR3. The ends lost 8 bases at V and 7 bases at J; junction bases unmatched: 13. Germline loops: CDR1 MNHEY, CDR2 SMNVEV (reference sequence). The CDR3 reads CASSFRGGLFEKLFF. The DNA of the CDR3 is TGTGCCAGCTCCTTCAGGGGGGGGCTCTTTGAAAAACTGTTTTTT.

This rearrangement joins TRBV30 to TRBJ2-5; no clear D gene. The CDR3 contains 12 residues. Germline loops: CDR1 GTSNPN, CDR2 SVGIG (reference sequence). V was pared by 2 bases and J by 2 bases, with 6 bases between. CDR3: CAWSKQQETQYF. The CDR3 nucleotides read TGTGCCTGGAGTAAACAGCAAGAGACCCAGTACTTC.

V gene TRBV15 combines with J gene TRBJ2-1, with 7 nucleotides matching TRBD1. CDR3 size: 16 residues. V lost 1 base, J lost 1 base, and 4 bases stayed unmatched. CDR1 is LNHNV and CDR2 is YYDKDF in the germline V gene (reference sequence). The CDR3 nucleotides read TGTGCCACCAGCAGAGGAGGGGGCCAGTCCTACAATGAGCAGTTCTTC. Its translation is CATSRGGGQSYNEQFF. The whole variable domain, filled in from reference TRBV15 and TRBJ2-1, reads DAMVIQNPRYQVTQFGKPVTLSCSQTLNHNVMYWYQQKSSQAPKLLFHYYDKDFNNEADTPDNFQSRRPNTSFCFLDIRSPGLGDTAMYLCATSRGGGQSYNEQFFGPGTRLTVL.

The V call is TRBV10-3, the J call TRBJ1-3; the D is unclear. This CDR3 is built from 13 residues. Germline V lookup: CDR1 ENHRY, CDR2 SYGVKD. Trimming removed 0 bases from V and 6 bases from J, with 6 bases in between. The chain's CDR3 is CAISESWINTIYF. In DNA, the CDR3 is TGTGCCATCAGTGAGTCTTGGATAAACACCATATATTTT.

This rearrangement joins TRBV9 to TRBJ2-1, with 10 positions matching TRBD2. J was trimmed by 6 bases and V by 0 bases; bases with no gene match: 3. CDR1 is SGDLS and CDR2 is YYNGEE in the germline V gene. The CDR3 extends over 15 amino acids. The CDR3 coding sequence is TGTGCCAGCAGCGTAGTCCTAGCGGGGGTCAATGAGCAGTTCTTC. Translated, it gives CASSVVLAGVNEQFF.

The chain uses TRBV7-3 and TRBJ1-2, with TRBD1 as a possible D gene (5 bases). The CDR3 sequence is 14 residues long. V was trimmed by 5 bases and J by 3 bases, leaving 13 bases between them. CDR1 is SGHTA, CDR2 FQGTGA, per germline. The CDR3 nucleotides read TGTGCCAGCAGCGCACTCGGGGGAGACTATGGCTACACCTTC. Its translation: CASSALGGDYGYTF.

The chain couples TRBV27 to TRBJ2-5; D ambiguous. Germline V gene sequence: CDR1 MNHEY, CDR2 SMNVEV (reference sequence). The CDR3 covers 15 residues. The V end lost 5 bases, the J end lost 1 base, and 14 bases lay between the germline ends. CDR3 bases: TGTGCCAGCAGTCGGCATGGCGGATCCCAAGAGACCCAGTACTTC. Translating it yields CASSRHGGSQETQYF.

The chain combines TRBV7-2 with TRBJ2-1, with D uncertain. The CDR3 loop spans 15 amino acids. V was shortened by 6 bases and J by 0 bases, with 12 bases between the two germline ends. Germline-derived CDR1 and CDR2 are SGHTA and FQGNSA. The CDR3 region is CASSSTASSYNEQFF. The CDR3 DNA is TGTGCCAGCAGTAGCACAGCGAGCTCCTACAATGAGCAGTTCTTC.

The gene calls are TRBV6-6 and TRBJ2-3, with 14 bases fitting TRBD2. CDR3 length equals 15 residues. Germline lookup yields CDR1 MNHNY and CDR2 SVGAGI (reference sequence). Trimming removed 6 bases from V and 4 bases from J; junction bases left unmatched: 3. The CDR3 region has the DNA TGTGCCAGCAGCCAGACTAGCGGGAGGGCAGATACGCAGTATTTT. Translated: CASSQTSGRADTQYF.

The chain couples TRBV28 to TRBJ1-3, with 7 bases lining up with TRBD1. This CDR3 is 17 amino acids long. J was trimmed by 4 bases and V by 7 bases; bases with no gene match: 16. CDR1 is MDHEN, CDR2 SYDVKM, per germline. CDR3 region: CASIRRTGRYSGNTIYF. Here the CDR3 DNA reads TGTGCCAGCATCAGAAGGACAGGTCGTTATTCAGGAAACACCATATATTTT.

J is TRBJ1-4 and V is TRBV10-3, with 9 bases that match TRBD1. The CDR3 is made up of 14 amino acids. Germline V gene lookup returns CDR1 ENHRY and CDR2 SYGVKD. V dropped 3 bases and J dropped 7; count of bases not matched to a gene: 3. The DNA for the CDR3 is TGTGCCATCAGTGAAGGGACAGGGACTGAAAAACTGTTTTTT. This gives the protein CAISEGTGTEKLFF.

On this clone itself: Other DNA sequences within the sample encode an identical CDR3. This rearrangement joins TRBV19 to TRBJ1-5; D remains unclear. The germline V gene has CDR1 LNHDA and CDR2 SQIVND (reference sequence). The CDR3 spans 13 residues. The ends were cut back, 1 base at V and 3 bases at J, with 4 bases in the middle. The CDR3 loop reads CASSIGPNQPQHF. The CDR3, as DNA: TGTGCCAGTAGTATAGGCCCCAATCAGCCCCAGCATTTT.

The chain joins TRBV4-3 to TRBJ2-2; no firm D call. Trimming took 4 bases from V and 5 from J, leaving 8 bases between them. CDR3 length equals 13 residues. Germline V gives CDR1 LGHNA, CDR2 YSLEER. As DNA, the CDR3 is TGCGCCAGCAGCCGGGCTCGGACCGGGGAGCTGTTTTTT. Its translation is CASSRARTGELFF.

The chain uses TRBV20-1 and TRBJ2-7; D not resolved. The CDR3 sequence is 11 residues long. Germline V gene lookup returns CDR1 DFQATT and CDR2 SNEGSKA (reference sequence). V shed 0 bases and J shed 7 bases, with 7 bases lying between them. The CDR3 loop reads CSARDMREQYF. The CDR3 nucleotides read TGCAGTGCTAGAGATATGAGGGAGCAGTACTTC.

This rearrangement joins TRBV18 to TRBJ2-5, with 9 bases aligning to TRBD1. V lost 3 bases to trimming and J lost 5 bases; unmatched junction nucleotides: 10. There are 16 residues in the CDR3. The germline gives CDR1 KGHSH, CDR2 LQKENI. The CDR3 sequence: CASSPKQGAIGETQYF. Here the CDR3 DNA reads TGTGCCAGCTCACCGAAACAGGGGGCTATTGGGGAGACCCAGTACTTC.

The chain combines TRBV10-3 with TRBJ2-5; 7 nucleotides line up with TRBD1. Trimming at V came to 2 bases and at J to 5 bases, leaving 5 bases not matched to a gene. The CDR3 is 14 residues long. Germline CDR1 ENHRY, CDR2 SYGVKD. The DNA for the CDR3 is TGTGCCATCAGTGAGGACAGGGCAGGGGAGACCCAGTACTTC. Amino acids: CAISEDRAGETQYF.

The CDR3 region is CASNRPRQKQPQHF. In DNA form, the CDR3 reads TGTGCCAGCAACCGACCGAGACAGAAACAGCCCCAGCATTTT. The V and J genes are TRBV27 and TRBJ1-5, with D possibly being TRBD1 (5 bases). V was clipped by 7 bases and J by 7 bases, with 17 bases between them. CDR3 length: 14 amino acids. Germline CDR1 is MNHEY and CDR2 is SMNVEV (reference sequence).

The rearrangement joins TRBV29-1 to TRBJ1-4; TRBD1 is a possible D gene (5 bases). This CDR3 comprises 12 residues. The V gene lost 3 bases and the J gene lost 12 bases, with 14 bases spanning the gap. Germline CDR1 reads SQVTM; CDR2 reads ANQGSEA. DNA for the CDR3: TGCAGCGTTGACGGTGGGGACTCGGAACTGTTTTTT. Translated: CSVDGGDSELFF.

V is TRBV21-1 and J is TRBJ2-7; TRBD2, the D gene given by the table, was not confirmed from the DNA. TRBV21-1 is assigned pseudogene status. The CDR3 has 12 residues. CDR3 sequence (DNA): TGTGCCAGCAGGAGTGAAACCTACGAGCAGTACTTC. Its translation is CASRSETYEQYF.

V and J are TRBV2 and TRBJ2-1; no clear D. Between the trimmed V and J ends, which lost 8 bases and 0 bases, there was a span of 8 bases. The CDR3 sequence is 13 residues long. From germline, CDR1 is SNHLY and CDR2 FYNNEI. The CDR3 DNA reads TGTGCCAGCGCTTGGAGCTCCTACAATGAGCAGTTCTTC. Translating it yields CASAWSSYNEQFF.

This clone was observed a single time. The chain carries TRBV15 and TRBJ1-1, with D possibly TRBD1 on 5 matching bases. CDR1 is LNHNV and CDR2 is YYDKDF in the germline V gene (reference sequence). The CDR3 has 15 residues. V was pared by 0 bases and J by 3 bases, with 11 bases between. CDR3 nucleotide sequence: TGTGCCACCAGCAGAGATCTAATGGGGGACACTGAAGCTTTCTTT. Translation: CATSRDLMGDTEAFF.

The chain has TRBV7-2 and TRBJ2-7, with 11 bases matching TRBD2. The CDR3 length is 14 residues. Germline V CDR1 and CDR2: SGHTA, FQGNSA. Unmatched junction bases numbered 5, after V lost 3 bases and J lost 7 bases. CDR3 coding DNA: TGTGCCAGCAGCTTCGCGGTAGCGGGAGGGGAGCAGTACTTC. This encodes CASSFAVAGGEQYF.

In its sample, this clone was seen a few times. V is TRBV30 and J is TRBJ2-2, with 8 bases matching TRBD2. V shed 0 bases and J 7 bases; nucleotides not matched to a gene: 19. This CDR3 has 19 residues. The germline V gene has CDR1 GTSNPN and CDR2 SVGIG (reference sequence). The CDR3, as DNA: TGTGCCTGGAGTGTTCAATCCCTCGGCCAGCGGGAGACTCTCGGGGAGCTGTTTTTT. As protein: CAWSVQSLGQRETLGELFF.